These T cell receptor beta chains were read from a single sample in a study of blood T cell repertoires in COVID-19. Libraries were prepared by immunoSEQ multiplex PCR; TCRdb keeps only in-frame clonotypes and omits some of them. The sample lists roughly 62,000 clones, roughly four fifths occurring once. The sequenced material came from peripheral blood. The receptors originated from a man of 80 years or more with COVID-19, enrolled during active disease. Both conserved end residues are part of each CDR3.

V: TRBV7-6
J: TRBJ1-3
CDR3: CASSVGAGGRGNTIYF

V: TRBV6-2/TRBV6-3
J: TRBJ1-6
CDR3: CASSLTGDNSPLHF

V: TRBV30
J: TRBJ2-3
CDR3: CAWSLPLGRGDTQYF

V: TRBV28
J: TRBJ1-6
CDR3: CASSSAAPGQGGNSPLHF

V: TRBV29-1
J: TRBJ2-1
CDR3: CSVEERVGARREENEQFF

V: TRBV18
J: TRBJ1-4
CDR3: CASSPPGQPNEKLFF

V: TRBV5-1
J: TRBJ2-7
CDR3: CASSLGTTLEQYF

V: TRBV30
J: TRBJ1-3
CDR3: CAWSVRSSGNTIYF

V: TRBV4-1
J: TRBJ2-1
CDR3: CASSKGRSSYNEQFF

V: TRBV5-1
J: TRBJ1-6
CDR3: CASSLGRGYSPLHF

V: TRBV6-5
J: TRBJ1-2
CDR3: CASSSTPNYGYTF

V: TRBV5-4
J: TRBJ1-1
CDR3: CASSLAYTGVHTEAFF

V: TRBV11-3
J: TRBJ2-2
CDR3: CASSPVAGGELFF

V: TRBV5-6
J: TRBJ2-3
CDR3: CASSLGLISTDTQYF

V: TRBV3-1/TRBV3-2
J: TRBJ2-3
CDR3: CASMLRAGGTDTQYF

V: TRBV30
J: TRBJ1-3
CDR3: CAWSVFRGTTSSGNTIYF

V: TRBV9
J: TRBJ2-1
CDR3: CASSVVGGGSYNEQFF

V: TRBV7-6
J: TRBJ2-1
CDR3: CASSLTSGSTRNEQFF

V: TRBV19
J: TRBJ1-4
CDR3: CASSPGGQTTNEKLFF

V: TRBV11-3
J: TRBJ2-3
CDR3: CASSSGTTLGTQYF

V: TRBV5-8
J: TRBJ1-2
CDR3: CASSHGRTLMVYGYTF

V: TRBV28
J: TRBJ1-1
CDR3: CASSPRGGGNTEAFF

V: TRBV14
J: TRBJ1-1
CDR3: CASSQLPGGNTEAFF

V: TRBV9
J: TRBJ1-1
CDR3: CASSAGQNTEAFF

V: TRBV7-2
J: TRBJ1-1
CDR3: CASSVRGRRTEAFF

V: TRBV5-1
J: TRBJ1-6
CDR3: CASSYGQDNSPLHF

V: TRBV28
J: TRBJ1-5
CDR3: CASTSRGVRNQPQHF

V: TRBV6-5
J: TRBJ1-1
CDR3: CASSPYRGGTEAFF

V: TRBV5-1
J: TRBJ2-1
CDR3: CASSLGQVQGNEQFF

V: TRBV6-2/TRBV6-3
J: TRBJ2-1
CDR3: CASSYAGIPGNEQFF

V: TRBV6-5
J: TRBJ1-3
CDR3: CASGDRGDTIYF

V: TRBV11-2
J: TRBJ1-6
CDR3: CASSFYGGPTSNSPLHF

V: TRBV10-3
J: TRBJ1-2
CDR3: CAISEYRDRDYGYTF

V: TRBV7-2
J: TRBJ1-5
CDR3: CASSPGTRENQPQHF

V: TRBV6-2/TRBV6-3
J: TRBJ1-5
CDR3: CASSYSIAGMEQPQHF

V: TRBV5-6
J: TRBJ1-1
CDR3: CASSFVGRMNTEAFF

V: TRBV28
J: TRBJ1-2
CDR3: CASSPVGRGRDGYTF

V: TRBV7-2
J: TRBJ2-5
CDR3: CASSFQRGEQETQYF

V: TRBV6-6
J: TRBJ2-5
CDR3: CASSYRTSSSQETQYF

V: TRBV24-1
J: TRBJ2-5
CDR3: CATSDSRGYQETQYF

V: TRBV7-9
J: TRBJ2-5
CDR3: CASSFGPTGLGTQYF

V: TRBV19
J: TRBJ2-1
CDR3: CASNGERGVNEQFF

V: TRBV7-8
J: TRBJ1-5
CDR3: CASSLRDSSNQPQHF

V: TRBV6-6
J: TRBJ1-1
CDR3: CASSYTSTGGSEAFF

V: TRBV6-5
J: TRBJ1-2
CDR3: CASSYGHKGSKGYTF

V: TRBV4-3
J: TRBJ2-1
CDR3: CASSQLGTGADNEQFF

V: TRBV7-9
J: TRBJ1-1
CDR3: CASSSGDRSTEAFF

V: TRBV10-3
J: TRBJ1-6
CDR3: CAISVSGGLSPLHF

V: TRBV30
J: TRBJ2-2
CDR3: CAWRGGKGTGELFF

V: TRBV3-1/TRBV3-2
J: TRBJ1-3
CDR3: CASSPRHTGNTIYF

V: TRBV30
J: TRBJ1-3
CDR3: CAWSRRTVGNTIYF

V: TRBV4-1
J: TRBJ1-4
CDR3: CASGEGPNEKLFF

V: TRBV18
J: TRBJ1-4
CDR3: CASSLWRDEEKLFF

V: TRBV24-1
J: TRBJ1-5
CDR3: CATSDQFNQPQHF

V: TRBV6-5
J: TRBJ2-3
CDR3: CASRPGTGQDTQYF

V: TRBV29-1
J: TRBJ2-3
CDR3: CSVEEGTGSLGTDTQYF

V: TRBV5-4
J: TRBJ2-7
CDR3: CASTLGAGAPYEQYF

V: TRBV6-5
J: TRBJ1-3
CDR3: CASSRTGVAGNTIYF

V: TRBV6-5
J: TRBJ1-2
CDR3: CASTATGVNYGYTF